This TCR beta chain was observed in a study of T cell changes during pregnancy in multiple sclerosis. This clone turned up a few times. V was pared by 4 bases and J by 0 bases, with 3 bases of the junction left unmatched. The CDR3 spans 15 residues. CDR1 is SGDLS, CDR2 YYNGEE, per germline. Measured with immunoSEQ multiplex PCR; TCRdb has only the in-frame clones, and not every one. The sample lists approximately 50,000 clones, roughly 92% occurring once. This chain uses TRBV9 with TRBJ1-4, with 7 bases fitting TRBD1. This receptor was identified in a female donor with multiple sclerosis, enrolled in a pregnancy study. This material consisted of CD4+ T cells from peripheral blood mononuclear cells, taken after pregnancy. CDR3: CASSKGTATNEKLFF. CDR3 DNA: TGTGCCAGCAGCAAAGGGACAGCAACTAATGAAAAACTGTTTTTT.